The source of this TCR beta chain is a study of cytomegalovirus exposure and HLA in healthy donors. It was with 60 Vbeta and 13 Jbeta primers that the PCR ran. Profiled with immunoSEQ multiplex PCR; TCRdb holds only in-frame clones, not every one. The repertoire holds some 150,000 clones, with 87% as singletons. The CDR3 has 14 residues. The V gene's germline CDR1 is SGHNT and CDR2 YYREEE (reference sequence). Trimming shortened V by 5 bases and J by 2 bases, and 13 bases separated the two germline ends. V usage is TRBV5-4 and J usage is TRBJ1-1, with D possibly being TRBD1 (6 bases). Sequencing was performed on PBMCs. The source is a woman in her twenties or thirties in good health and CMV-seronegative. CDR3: CASRPGQLNTEAFF. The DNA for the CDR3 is TGTGCCAGCAGGCCTGGACAGCTTAACACTGAAGCTTTCTTT.